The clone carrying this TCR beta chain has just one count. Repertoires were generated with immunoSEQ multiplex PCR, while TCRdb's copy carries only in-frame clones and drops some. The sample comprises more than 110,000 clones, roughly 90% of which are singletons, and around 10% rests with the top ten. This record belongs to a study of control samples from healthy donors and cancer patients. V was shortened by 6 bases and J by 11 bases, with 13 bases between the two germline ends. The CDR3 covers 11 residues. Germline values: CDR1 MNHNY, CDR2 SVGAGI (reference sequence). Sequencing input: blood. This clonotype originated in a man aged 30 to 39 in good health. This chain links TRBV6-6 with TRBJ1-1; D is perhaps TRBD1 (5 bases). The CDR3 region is CASRRDSHAFF. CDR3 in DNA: TGTGCCAGCAGACGGGACTCCCACGCTTTCTTT.